Listed here are 26 T cell receptor beta chains from one sample, sequenced in a study of cytomegalovirus exposure and HLA in healthy donors. Both 60 Vbeta primers and 13 Jbeta primers went into the PCR. Clones were sequenced by immunoSEQ multiplex PCR, and TCRdb holds only the in-frame ones, with some missing. This table lists about 47,000 clones. What was sequenced was PBMCs. These receptors were collected from a male donor in good health and CMV-seronegative.

The chain has TRBV5-1 and TRBJ2-1; possible D gene TRBD1, 7 bases. Trimming cost V 1 base and J 4 bases, with 12 bases left between them. Germline V gene lookup returns CDR1 SGHRS and CDR2 YFSETQ. This CDR3 is built from 15 residues. The CDR3 spells CASSLQGGLYNEQFF. DNA for the CDR3: TGCGCCAGCAGCTTGCAGGGGGGCTTGTACAATGAGCAGTTCTTC. The full variable domain, rest sourced from reference TRBV5-1 and TRBJ2-1, is KAGVTQTPRYLIKTRGQQVTLSCSPISGHRSVSWYQQTPGQGLQFLFEYFSETQRNKGNFPGRFSGRQFSNSRSEMNVSTLELGDSALYLCASSLQGGLYNEQFFGPGTRLTVL.

The gene calls are TRBV6-5 and TRBJ1-3; D ambiguous. The CDR3 has 15 amino acids. The germline V gene has CDR1 MNHEY and CDR2 SVGAGI. V was clipped by 8 bases and J by 4 bases, with 18 bases between them. CDR3 residues: CASWSVLSAGNTIYF. The CDR3 nucleotides are TGTGCCAGCTGGAGCGTCCTAAGCGCCGGAAACACCATATATTTT.

According to its frequency, this clone is medium-sized. The rearrangement uses TRBV5-1 and TRBJ1-2; 10 nucleotides align to TRBD1. The junction had 2 bases not matched to a gene; V was cut back by 4 bases and J by 2 bases. The CDR3 consists of 14 residues. The germline gives CDR1 SGHRS, CDR2 YFSETQ. CDR3 loop: CASSTGQGNYGYTF. The CDR3 DNA sequence: TGCGCCAGCAGCACGGGACAGGGGAACTATGGCTACACCTTC.

This chain connects TRBV6-4 to TRBJ1-2, with D possibly matching TRBD1 (5 bases). This CDR3 contains 15 residues. Germline CDR1 and CDR2: MRHNA and SNTAGT. The V end lost 6 bases, the J end lost 4 bases, and 18 bases lay between the germline ends. The CDR3, as DNA: TGTGCCAGCAGACCGCAGCAGGGTGGTTCCTATGGCTACACCTTC. Translation: CASRPQQGGSYGYTF.

The V gene is TRBV5-6, the J gene TRBJ1-6; the D is unclear. This CDR3 has 15 residues. Germline-derived CDR1 and CDR2 are SGHDT and YYEEEE. Trimming shortened V by 2 bases and J by 0 bases, and 6 bases separated the two germline ends. This chain's CDR3 is CASSFFLSYNSPLHF. CDR3 coding DNA: TGTGCCAGCAGCTTCTTCCTCTCCTATAATTCACCCCTCCACTTT.

This sequence joins TRBV18 and TRBJ2-7, with 7 bases matching TRBD1. This CDR3 comprises 15 residues. V shed 6 bases, J shed 1 base, and the junction held 9 bases outside the gene matches. Germline V gene lookup returns CDR1 KGHSH and CDR2 LQKENI. The CDR3 region has the DNA TGTGCCAGCTCTCCTCGGACAGGCCCATCCTACGAGCAGTACTTC. This translates into CASSPRTGPSYEQYF.

J is TRBJ2-5 and V is TRBV7-9; a possible D gene is TRBD2 (5 bases). Germline V gene lookup returns CDR1 SEHNR and CDR2 FQNEAQ (reference sequence). Trimming took 3 bases from V and 3 from J, leaving 11 bases between them. CDR3 length equals 14 residues. The chain's CDR3 is CASSLRLTEETQYF. The CDR3 bases are TGTGCCAGCAGCTTGAGACTAACTGAAGAGACCCAGTACTTC.

DNA for the CDR3: TGTGCCAGCAGTTACTACGGACAGAGCTATGGCTACACCTTC. Translating it yields CASSYYGQSYGYTF. This chain links TRBV6-5 with TRBJ1-2, with D possibly being TRBD1 (6 bases). The CDR3 runs 14 residues. V lost 1 base, J lost 4 bases, and 10 bases lay in between. CDR1 MNHEY and CDR2 SVGAGI come from the germline V gene.

J is TRBJ1-2 and V is TRBV14; possible D gene TRBD1, 6 bases. This CDR3 has 13 residues. Trimming removed 3 bases from V and 7 bases from J, with 12 bases in between. From germline, CDR1 is SGHDN and CDR2 FVKESK. CDR3 region: CASSQVGQPGYTF. CDR3 nucleotides: TGTGCCAGCAGCCAGGTTGGACAGCCTGGCTACACCTTC. Full variable domain (missing parts from reference TRBV14 and TRBJ1-2): EAGVTQFPSHSVIEKGQTVTLRCDPISGHDNLYWYRRVMGKEIKFLLHFVKESKQDESGMPNNRFLAERTGGTYSTLKVQPAELEDSGVYFCASSQVGQPGYTFGSGTRLTVV.

The chain has TRBV18 and TRBJ1-1, with a tentative D call TRBD1 (6 bases). The V end was cut by 3 bases, the J end by 2 bases, with 13 bases between. CDR1 and CDR2 (germline): KGHSH, LQKENI. The CDR3 extends over 15 amino acids. The CDR3 sequence is CASSPEQGSNTEAFF. In nucleotides, the CDR3 is TGTGCCAGCTCACCCGAACAGGGATCTAACACTGAAGCTTTCTTT.

About this clone itself: A read error may account for a junction end that differs from germline. The chain recombines TRBV6-5 with TRBJ1-1, with D possibly TRBD1 on 5 matching bases. Germline loops: CDR1 MNHEY, CDR2 SVGAGI. This CDR3 region has 11 residues. The CDR3: CASKTTAGGNF. The CDR3, as DNA: TGTGCCAGCAAAACCACGGCGGGGGGTAACTTT.

The chain carries TRBV6-4 and TRBJ2-2, with D perhaps matching TRBD1 (5 bases). The CDR3 is 14 residues long. V gave up 2 bases and J gave up 5 bases, with 9 bases separating them. Germline lookup yields CDR1 MRHNA and CDR2 SNTAGT. CDR3 amino acids: CASSDGRETGELFF. The CDR3 nucleotides are TGTGCCAGCAGTGACGGCAGGGAAACCGGGGAGCTGTTTTTT.

V is TRBV19 and J is TRBJ2-5; 9 bases map to TRBD1. This CDR3 spans 15 amino acids. Germline CDR1 is LNHDA and CDR2 is SQIVND (reference sequence). V gave up 3 bases and J gave up 1 base; unmatched junction bases: 3. The CDR3 nucleotides are TGTGCCAGTAGTATGGGGACAGGGTTCCAAGAGACCCAGTACTTC. Protein product: CASSMGTGFQETQYF.

The V and J genes are TRBV6-1 and TRBJ2-7, with TRBD2 identical over 8 bases. The CDR3 totals 15 residues. CDR1 and CDR2 (germline): MNHNS, SASEGT. V dropped 7 bases and J dropped 1; count of bases not matched to a gene: 9. CDR3 sequence reads: CASTGGAGASYEQYF. Written as DNA, the CDR3 is TGTGCCAGCACCGGGGGGGCAGGGGCATCCTACGAGCAGTACTTC.

V and J are TRBV18 and TRBJ2-6; tentative D call: TRBD2 (6 bases). CDR1 is KGHSH, CDR2 LQKENI, per germline. The CDR3 runs 15 residues. Trimming took 5 bases from V and 0 from J, leaving 8 bases between them. For the CDR3, the DNA is TGTGCCAGCTCAACTAGCTCCTCTGGGGCCAACGTCCTGACTTTC. Translated: CASSTSSSGANVLTF.

The V gene is TRBV19, the J gene TRBJ1-5, with TRBD1 identical over 9 bases. This CDR3 spans 13 amino acids. Germline V gene sequence: CDR1 LNHDA, CDR2 SQIVND (reference sequence). After removal of 6 bases from V and 7 bases from J, the junction contained 4 bases not matched to a gene. CDR3 nucleotide sequence: TGTGCCAGTAGCCCGACAGGGGGGCAGCCCCAGCATTTT. Amino acid sequence: CASSPTGGQPQHF.

The chain combines TRBV6-5 with TRBJ2-3; 7 bases map to TRBD1. Unmatched junction bases numbered 2, after V lost 0 bases and J lost 2 bases. The CDR3 is 15 residues long. Per germline, CDR1 MNHEY and CDR2 SVGAGI. The CDR3 sequence is CASSYSTGATDTQYF. The CDR3, as DNA: TGTGCCAGCAGTTACTCTACAGGGGCCACAGATACGCAGTATTTT.

This sequence joins TRBV14 and TRBJ1-2; 7 nucleotides align to TRBD1. With V trimmed by 1 base and J by 7 bases, 3 bases remained unmatched. CDR3 length: 13 amino acids. CDR1 and CDR2 from the germline V gene are SGHDN and FVKESK. The CDR3 protein is CASSQAQGIGYTF. The DNA for the CDR3 is TGTGCCAGCAGCCAAGCACAGGGGATTGGCTACACCTTC.

The gene calls are TRBV6-5 and TRBJ1-4; perhaps TRBD1 as D (5 bases). The CDR3 consists of 16 residues. Trimming took off 0 bases at V and 7 bases at J, with 15 bases between the two ends. The germline gives CDR1 MNHEY, CDR2 SVGAGI. The DNA of the CDR3 is TGTGCCAGCAGTTACTCGATTTCCAGGGTCGGTGAAAAACTGTTTTTT. This gives the protein CASSYSISRVGEKLFF.

V and J are TRBV7-9 and TRBJ2-1, with D possibly TRBD1 on 5 matching bases. Germline V CDR1 and CDR2: SEHNR, FQNEAQ (reference sequence). The CDR3 sequence is 14 residues long. The germline V and J ends were trimmed by 5 bases and 0 bases, with 8 bases remaining between them. CDR3 coding DNA: TGTGCCAGCAGCCTGACAGCCTCCTACAATGAGCAGTTCTTC. Protein product: CASSLTASYNEQFF.

This chain connects TRBV19 to TRBJ1-2, with 11 bases matching TRBD1. J lost 5 bases, V lost 6 bases, and 14 bases had no gene match. The CDR3 length is 17 residues. The germline V gene encodes CDR1 LNHDA and CDR2 SQIVND (reference sequence). CDR3 residues: CASSKSMDRGLEYGYTF. The CDR3 DNA reads as TGTGCCAGTAGCAAAAGTATGGACAGGGGGCTCGAGTATGGCTACACCTTC.

The chain is built from TRBV7-9 and TRBJ1-1; no definite D call. Trimming shortened V by 3 bases and J by 8 bases, and 13 bases separated the two germline ends. Germline loops: CDR1 SEHNR, CDR2 FQNEAQ (reference sequence). The CDR3 spans 13 residues. The CDR3 loop is CASSFTGEEEAFF. The CDR3 nucleotides read TGTGCCAGCAGCTTCACCGGGGAGGAGGAAGCTTTCTTT.

The chain combines TRBV5-4 with TRBJ2-7; D possibly corresponds to TRBD1 (6 bases). Deletions cut 0 bases from V and 2 bases from J, with 9 bases between. Looked up from germline, CDR1 is SGHNT and CDR2 is YYREEE (reference sequence). The CDR3 length is 14 residues. In DNA form, the CDR3 reads TGTGCCAGCAGCTTGGCACAGGGACCCTACGAGCAGTACTTC. Translation gives CASSLAQGPYEQYF.

This rearrangement joins TRBV30 to TRBJ1-1, with D possibly matching TRBD1 (6 bases). The germline V gene has CDR1 GTSNPN and CDR2 SVGIG (reference sequence). Trimming removed 5 bases from V and 3 bases from J, with 13 bases in between. CDR3 length equals 13 residues. CDR3 sequence reads: CAWGSQGYTEAFF. The CDR3 coding sequence is TGTGCCTGGGGGTCCCAGGGGTACACTGAAGCTTTCTTT.

The V and J genes are TRBV9 and TRBJ1-1; 8 bases line up with TRBD1. The V gene end was trimmed by 3 bases and the J gene end by 0 bases; junction bases not matched to a gene: 4. The germline gives CDR1 SGDLS, CDR2 YYNGEE. The CDR3 length is 15 residues. CDR3 nucleotides: TGTGCCAGCAGCGATCGACAGGGGCTGAACACTGAAGCTTTCTTT. Amino acids: CASSDRQGLNTEAFF.

DNA of the CDR3: TGTGCCAGCAGCCCCCGGGACAGGGTTGACTATGGCTACACCTTC. This encodes CASSPRDRVDYGYTF. This chain links TRBV7-9 with TRBJ1-2; 9 bases map to TRBD1. The trim removed 5 bases at V and 3 bases at J, leaving 7 bases unmatched. The germline gives CDR1 SEHNR, CDR2 FQNEAQ (reference sequence). This CDR3 is 15 amino acids long. Full variable domain (missing parts from reference TRBV7-9 and TRBJ1-2): DTGVSQNPRHKITKRGQNVTFRCDPISEHNRLYWYRQTLGQGPEFLTYFQNEAQLEKSRLLSDRFSAERPKGSFSTLEIQRTEQGDSAMYLCASSPRDRVDYGYTFGSGTRLTVV.